The entry that follows covers one T cell receptor (beta chain) sequence. This clonotype has just a few counts. Its binding antigen is unknown. Qualities for individual bases were not recorded, and no much larger clone is one base off. The cysteine opens and the phenylalanine closes a CDR3 of 15 amino acids. The entry retains the CDR3 DNA only, 45 bases that are in frame from base 1. The germline ends are 7 bases apart after V is trimmed by 3 bases and J by 0 bases. CDR1 and CDR2 (SGDLS, YYNGEE) derive from the germline V gene. The entry originates in a study of CD8 T cells in ankylosing spondylitis (dated by TCRdb to about 2017). About the study as a whole: The study profiled T cell receptor beta repertoires in healthy donors and ankylosing spondylitis patients to find disease-linked TCR variants. In total, the full study cohort was made up of about 110 healthy donors and about two dozen ankylosing spondylitis patients. Peripheral blood was sampled, and synovial fluid was additionally collected from ankylosing spondylitis patients. What the research found in general, with its limitations: Some motif variants had previously been reported in the synovial fluid and blood of reactive arthritis patients, which suggests shared mechanisms of disease initiation. Significant enrichment of the disease-linked clones was reported in matched synovial fluid samples from ankylosing spondylitis patients. Blood from ankylosing spondylitis patients appeared to be characterized by a TCR beta motif made up of under ten highly homologous amino acid variants. In peripheral blood, the disease-linked clones were found at relatively low frequencies and had a CD8+ phenotype.

Sequencing instrument: Illumina HiSeq 2500. TCR beta libraries were prepared by quantitative 5'-RACE with molecular barcodes. As for the original processing: A new computational method based on a probabilistic model of VDJ rearrangement was used to identify disease-linked TCR variants. The public reads were reanalyzed by TCRdb: fastp trimming at Q25, MiXCR alignment, in-frame beta chains only. Every CDR3 protein is listed once, alongside the most common genes and DNA of its rows. It is TCRdb's table, rather than the study itself, that gives the V and J calls and clone size. This sample has 200,000 to 250,000 distinct CDR3 sequences in its table, and about 6.7% of those were observed once. The ten top clones hold approximately 15% of the sample.

The source of this sequence is a male donor with ankylosing spondylitis. The chain is made from TRBV9 and TRBJ1-6, with no reliable assignment of the D segment. The specimen sequenced was blood, either unsorted or a sorted T cell fraction (not recorded which). The CDR3 here reads CASSGTNSYNSPLHF. The DNA reads as follows: TGTGCCAGCAGCGGAACTAACTCCTATAATTCACCCCTCCACTTT.